Listed below are T cell receptor beta chains from one sample, sequenced in a study of shared clonotypes between healthy human individuals. Sequenced by immunoSEQ multiplex PCR; TCRdb stores in-frame clones only, minus some. The table includes 450,000 to 500,000 clones, 70% to 80% detected once. Sequencing was performed on PBMCs. The receptor set was obtained from a woman aged 35 to 49 in good health. Some clones in this sample may be carry-over from other donors' samples. CDR3s include the opening cysteine and the closing phenylalanine or tryptophan. The D gene is left open where the match is weak. Rows give clone size only sometimes, using once, few, many, or a class for an expanded clone.

V	size	D	J	CDR3	DNA
TRBV2	NA	NA	TRBJ1-4	CASKAREAEKLFF	TGTGCCAGCAAGGCCAGGGAGGCTGAAAAACTGTTTTTT
TRBV19	few	NA	TRBJ1-5	CASGEPQHF	TGTGCCAGTGGAGAGCCCCAGCATTTT
TRBV28	NA	NA	TRBJ2-2	CASSPGTTNTGELFF	TGTGCCAGCAGTCCCGGGACGACGAACACCGGGGAGCTGTTTTTT
TRBV9	few	NA	TRBJ2-2	CASSVGDPNTGELFF	TGTGCCAGCAGCGTAGGGGACCCGAACACCGGGGAGCTGTTTTTT
TRBV19	NA	TRBD2	TRBJ2-3	CASSLQRDRTDTQYF	TGTGCCAGTAGTCTTCAGCGGGATCGCACAGATACGCAGTATTTT
TRBV6-6	few	NA	TRBJ2-3	CASSYREDTQYF	TGTGCCAGCAGTTACAGGGAGGATACGCAGTATTTT
TRBV28	NA	NA	TRBJ2-1	CASSLSGRSSYNEQFF	TGTGCCAGCAGTTTAAGTGGGCGGAGCTCCTACAATGAGCAGTTCTTC
TRBV7-7	NA	NA	TRBJ2-1	CASSPGPGTYNEQFF	TGTGCTAGCAGCCCGGGCCCTGGCACCTACAATGAGCAGTTCTTC
TRBV5-1	once	NA	TRBJ2-2	CASSFVEGGELFF	TGCGCCAGCAGCTTTGTGGAGGGCGGGGAGCTGTTTTTT
TRBV27	NA	TRBD2	TRBJ2-2	CASRTSGSTGELFF	TGTGCCAGCAGGACTAGCGGGTCAACCGGGGAGCTGTTTTTT
TRBV2	NA	NA	TRBJ2-1	CASKAGTYNEQFF	TGTGCCAGCAAGGCGGGAACCTACAATGAGCAGTTCTTC
TRBV30	NA	NA	TRBJ1-4	CAWSLKQRVFF	TGTGCCTGGAGCTTAAAACAACGGGTTTTTTTT
TRBV5-4	NA	NA	TRBJ1-4	CASSLSGATNEKLFF	TGTGCCAGCAGCTTATCAGGGGCAACTAATGAAAAACTGTTTTTT
TRBV11-2	NA	TRBD2	TRBJ2-3	CASSLDRGASGGDTQYF	TGTGCCAGCAGCTTAGACAGGGGCGCTAGCGGGGGAGATACGCAGTATTTT
TRBV4-3	NA	NA	TRBJ2-5	CASSQDHGETQYF	TGCGCCAGCAGCCAAGATCATGGAGAGACCCAGTACTTC
TRBV20-1	NA	NA	TRBJ2-1	CSARLVSGQFF	TGCAGTGCTAGACTGGTATCCGGGCAGTTCTTC
TRBV5-1	NA	TRBD2	TRBJ2-5	CASSLVAGGLGQTQYF	TGCGCCAGCAGCTTGGTAGCGGGAGGGCTCGGGCAGACCCAGTACTTC
TRBV15	NA	NA	TRBJ2-2	CATSRDTLYVSGELFF	TGTGCCACCAGCAGAGATACCCTCTATGTATCCGGGGAGCTGTTTTTT
TRBV2	few	NA	TRBJ1-6	CASSAGAGRADSPLHF	TGTGCCAGCAGTGCCGGAGCAGGCCGAGCAGATTCACCCCTCCACTTT
TRBV30	NA	NA	TRBJ1-5	CAWSEDKAKGQHF	TGTGCCTGGAGTGAGGACAAGGCAAAGGGCCAGCATTTT
TRBV28	NA	NA	TRBJ2-5	CASSQTGTQYF	TGTGCCAGCAGCCAAACTGGGACCCAGTACTTC
TRBV19	once	NA	TRBJ2-1	CASSVGNNEQFF	TGTGCCAGTAGTGTCGGAAACAATGAGCAGTTCTTC
TRBV5-4	once	TRBD1	TRBJ2-7	CASSPPPGTGVSYEQYF	TGTGCCAGCAGCCCTCCCCCCGGGACAGGGGTCTCCTACGAGCAGTACTTC
TRBV6-5	once	NA	TRBJ1-1	CASRGTEAFF	TGTGCCAGCAGGGGGACTGAAGCTTTCTTT
TRBV10-2	few	NA	TRBJ2-7	CASSESSYEQYF	TGCGCCAGCAGTGAGTCGAGCTACGAGCAGTACTTC
TRBV4-1	NA	TRBD2	TRBJ2-7	CASSPYGLAGSYEQYF	TGCGCCAGCAGCCCATATGGACTAGCGGGTAGCTACGAGCAGTACTTC
TRBV9	NA	NA	TRBJ2-1	CASSVGAMKGWSSYNEQFF	TGTGCCAGCAGCGTAGGGGCCATGAAGGGCTGGAGCTCCTACAATGAGCAGTTCTTC
TRBV5-1	NA	TRBD2	TRBJ2-1	CASSLAGDYNEQFF	TGCGCCAGCAGCTTAGCGGGAGATTACAATGAGCAGTTCTTC
TRBV11-2	NA	NA	TRBJ2-7	CASSSPVRGRNEQYF	TGTGCCAGCAGCTCCCCCGTCCGGGGGCGGAACGAGCAGTACTTC
TRBV11-3	NA	TRBD2	TRBJ2-3	CASSSSSGRASDTQYF	TGTGCCAGCAGCTCCTCTAGCGGGAGGGCCTCAGATACGCAGTATTTT
TRBV2	many	TRBD1	TRBJ1-1	CASSDPEDRADVRNTEAFF	TGTGCCAGCAGTGATCCCGAGGACAGGGCGGATGTGCGGAACACTGAAGCTTTCTTT
TRBV11-2	many	NA	TRBJ2-7	CASSLGGSSYEQYF	TGTGCCAGCAGCTTAGGTGGCAGCTCCTACGAGCAGTACTTC
TRBV5-1	NA	NA	TRBJ2-7	CASSLVGTGSTRIPYEQYF	TGCGCCAGCAGCTTGGTCGGTACAGGGAGCACCCGAATCCCCTACGAGCAGTACTTC
TRBV4-3	NA	NA	TRBJ1-1	CASSQERYRVGITEAFF	TGCGCCAGCAGCCAAGAACGGTACAGGGTGGGGATCACTGAAGCTTTCTTT
TRBV30	few	NA	TRBJ1-2	CAWSRLTSNYGYTF	TGTGCCTGGAGTAGGTTGACCTCTAACTATGGCTACACCTTC
TRBV18	NA	TRBD1	TRBJ2-7	CASSPQTGENEQYF	TGTGCCAGCTCACCTCAGACAGGGGAGAACGAGCAGTACTTC
TRBV7-2	few	NA	TRBJ1-2	CASSLEVGRESNYGYTF	TGTGCCAGCAGCTTAGAGGTTGGCAGGGAGTCTAACTATGGCTACACCTTC
TRBV9	NA	TRBD1	TRBJ2-7	CASSPWDSSYEQYF	TGTGCCAGCAGCCCTTGGGACAGCTCCTACGAGCAGTACTTC
TRBV11-2	NA	TRBD1	TRBJ2-3	CASSPFRDSSTDTQYF	TGTGCCAGCAGCCCTTTTCGGGACAGCAGCACAGATACGCAGTATTTT
TRBV28	NA	NA	TRBJ2-7	CASSLSGRGFEQYF	TGTGCCAGCAGTTTATCTGGTCGAGGCTTCGAGCAGTACTTC
TRBV29-1	NA	NA	TRBJ2-5	CSVETPGETQYF	TGCAGCGTTGAAACACCAGGGGAGACCCAGTACTTC
TRBV6-6	NA	NA	TRBJ1-1	CASSYGKFTEAFF	TGTGCCAGCAGTTACGGAAAGTTTACTGAAGCTTTCTTT
TRBV28	NA	NA	TRBJ1-4	CASSLPSGEGEKLFF	TGTGCCAGCAGTTTACCCTCTGGGGAGGGTGAAAAACTGTTTTTT
TRBV18	NA	NA	TRBJ2-7	CASSQGPTEIYEQYF	TGTGCCAGCTCACAGGGACCGACCGAGATCTACGAGCAGTACTTC
TRBV11-1	few	NA	TRBJ2-1	CASSLGGISASRAYNEQFF	TGTGCCAGCAGCCTAGGAGGGATTAGCGCGAGTCGGGCCTACAATGAGCAGTTCTTC
TRBV27	NA	NA	TRBJ1-5	CASSTHRDPYQPQHF	TGTGCCAGCAGCACACACAGGGATCCCTATCAGCCCCAGCATTTT
TRBV9	NA	NA	TRBJ2-7	CASSPGPGGTEQYF	TGTGCCAGCAGCCCCGGGCCCGGCGGTACCGAGCAGTACTTC
TRBV6-5	NA	NA	TRBJ2-5	CASKRAGQETQYF	TGTGCCTCAAAAAGGGCAGGCCAAGAGACCCAGTACTTC